These T cell receptor beta chains were read from a single sample in a study of T-cell memory formation after mild COVID-19. In TCRdb, the 5' RACE reads were re-called with MiXCR into one record per CDR3 protein. This table holds under 550,000 distinct CDR3 sequences, roughly 18% found once. The sample was PBMCs or a T cell subset sorted from them (not recorded which). The receptors originated from a man aged 18-30 years who had mild COVID-19 (a few samples of this study predate the infection). Cell type and time point are not known. Each CDR3 is given with its conserved first and last residue. A D gene is named only where the DNA matches it firmly. Rows may omit the clone size; those that give it use once, few, many or a size class.

size	D	V	J	CDR3	DNA
few	-	TRBV7-8	TRBJ2-3	CASSLAPTRATDTQYF	TGTGCCAGCAGCTTAGCGCCCACTAGGGCCACAGATACGCAGTATTTT
few	-	TRBV27	TRBJ1-2	CASSLLSAGESATYGYTF	TGTGCCAGCAGTTTATTATCGGCAGGGGAGTCGGCTACGTATGGCTACACCTTC
once	-	TRBV5-5	TRBJ2-7	CASSFYGGLEEQYF	TGTGCCAGCAGCTTCTACGGAGGTCTCGAGGAGCAGTACTTC
-	-	TRBV6-6	TRBJ2-2	CANAESGTGEMFF	TGTGCCAACGCTGAGTCTGGCACCGGGGAGATGTTTTTT
-	-	TRBV9	TRBJ2-7	CASSEGVRRAATYEQYF	TGTGCCAGCAGCGAGGGAGTGAGGAGGGCCGCTACCTACGAGCAGTACTTC
few	-	TRBV7-6	TRBJ2-1	CASSLISGIATNEQFF	TGTGCCAGCAGCTTAATTTCGGGTATAGCTACCAATGAGCAGTTCTTC
-	TRBD2	TRBV18	TRBJ2-3	CASSPVAGADTQYF	TGTGCCAGCTCACCCGTAGCGGGGGCAGATACGCAGTATTTT
few	-	TRBV12-3/TRBV12-4	TRBJ1-2	CASSYGSRGGYTF	TGTGCCAGCAGCTACGGATCCAGGGGCGGCTACACCTTC
-	-	TRBV20-1	TRBJ2-1	CSARRLSFRGDNEQFF	TGCAGTGCTAGACGGCTTTCGTTCCGAGGAGACAATGAGCAGTTCTTC
-	TRBD2	TRBV4-2	TRBJ2-3	CASSQSAGRTDTQYF	TGTGCCAGCAGCCAGTCAGCGGGGCGCACAGATACGCAGTATTTT
few	-	TRBV5-6	TRBJ1-6	CASSHQTNSPLHF	TGTGCCAGCAGCCACCAGACGAATTCACCCCTCCACTTT
-	-	TRBV4-1	TRBJ1-6	CASSQGIRDSPYNSPLHF	TGCGCCAGCAGCCAAGGGATCCGGGACTCCCCCTATAATTCACCCCTCCACTTT
many	-	TRBV7-9	TRBJ1-4	CASSFESGNEKLFF	TGTGCCAGCAGCTTTGAGTCCGGTAATGAAAAACTGTTTTTT
-	TRBD1	TRBV15	TRBJ1-5	CATSSRQGAGQPQHF	TGTGCCACCAGCAGCCGGCAGGGGGCCGGGCAGCCCCAGCATTTT
many	-	TRBV21-1	TRBJ1-2	CASPRSPGAAYGYTF	TGTGCCAGCCCGCGCTCGCCAGGGGCCGCCTATGGCTACACCTTC